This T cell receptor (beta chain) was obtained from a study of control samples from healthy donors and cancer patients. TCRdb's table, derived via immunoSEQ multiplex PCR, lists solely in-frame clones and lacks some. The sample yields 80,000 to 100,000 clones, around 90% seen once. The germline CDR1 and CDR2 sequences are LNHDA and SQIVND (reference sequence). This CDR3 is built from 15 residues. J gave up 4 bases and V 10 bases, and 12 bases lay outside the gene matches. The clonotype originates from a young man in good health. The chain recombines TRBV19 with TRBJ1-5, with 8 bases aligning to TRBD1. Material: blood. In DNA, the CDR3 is TGTGCCACCACGATTCAGGGGGCAGGTAATCAGCCCCAGCATTTT. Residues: CATTIQGAGNQPQHF.